Below, 7 T cell receptor beta chains from the same sample are listed, as sequenced in a study of PD-L1 blockade in urothelial cancer. This table comes from immunoSEQ multiplex PCR, and its TCRdb copy is limited to in-frame clones, with some not included. The repertoire holds roughly 20,000 clones, with around 90% as singletons. The sample consisted of PBMCs, taken around atezolizumab (anti-PD-L1) treatment. These receptors all come from a woman in her fifties or sixties with urothelial cancer.

The chain combines TRBV5-1 with TRBJ2-5; 7 bases fit TRBD2. CDR1 is SGHRS and CDR2 is YFSETQ in the germline V gene. V lost 4 bases to trimming and J lost 2 bases; unmatched junction nucleotides: 2. This CDR3 is built from 13 residues. The CDR3 here is CASSTSAQETQYF. DNA of the CDR3: TGCGCCAGCAGCACTAGCGCTCAAGAGACCCAGTACTTC.

In nucleotides, the CDR3 is TGTGCCAGCAGCTTAGACAGAAGGGGGCACACCTTC. It translates to CASSLDRRGHTF. The V gene is TRBV7-9, the J gene TRBJ1-2; TRBD1 aligns across 7 bases. Germline-derived CDR1 and CDR2 are SEHNR and FQNEAQ (reference sequence). Unmatched junction bases numbered 5, after V lost 1 base and J lost 12 bases. The CDR3 totals 12 residues.

The gene calls are TRBV5-5 and TRBJ1-1; D is uncertain. Germline V gene sequence: CDR1 SGHKS, CDR2 YYEKEE (reference sequence). This CDR3 spans 19 amino acids. V was trimmed by 0 bases and J by 4 bases, leaving 25 bases between them. This CDR3 is CASSLAHGVGSFTGTEAFF. Here the CDR3 DNA reads TGTGCCAGCAGCTTGGCCCACGGGGTCGGTAGCTTTACTGGCACTGAAGCTTTCTTT. Variable domain in full (rest from reference TRBV5-5 and TRBJ1-1): DAGVTQSPTHLIKTRGQQVTLRCSPISGHKSVSWYQQVLGQGPQFIFQYYEKEERGRGNFPDRFSARQFPNYSSELNVNALLLGDSALYLCASSLAHGVGSFTGTEAFFGQGTRLTVV.

The genes are TRBV6-1 and TRBJ1-5, with D tentatively TRBD1 (5 bases). CDR3 length: 15 amino acids. V was clipped by 3 bases and J by 3 bases, with 12 bases between them. CDR1 is MNHNS, CDR2 SASEGT, per germline. The CDR3: CASSEVRAINQPQHF. The CDR3 DNA reads as TGTGCCAGCAGTGAGGTCAGGGCCATCAATCAGCCCCAGCATTTT.

V and J are TRBV7-9 and TRBJ2-5; no clear D. The CDR3 covers 11 residues. CDR1 is SEHNR and CDR2 is FQNEAQ in the germline V gene (reference sequence). V was trimmed by 5 bases and J by 1 base, leaving 2 bases between them. The CDR3 here is CASSLQETQYF. CDR3 sequence (DNA): TGTGCCAGCAGCCTCCAAGAGACCCAGTACTTC.

The CDR3 here is CASSSGITMGGYTF. The CDR3 bases are TGTGCCAGCAGTTCAGGGATAACGATGGGTGGCTACACCTTC. V is TRBV28 and J is TRBJ1-2; maybe TRBD1 (5 bases). Germline-derived CDR1 and CDR2 are MDHEN and SYDVKM. The CDR3 has 14 residues. V lost 4 bases and J lost 7, with 16 bases in between.

This chain joins TRBV6-1 and TRBJ2-7, with D possibly being TRBD2 (7 bases). CDR3 length: 16 amino acids. The germline gives CDR1 MNHNS, CDR2 SASEGT. V gave up 1 base and J gave up 4 bases, with 17 bases separating them. The CDR3 bases are TGTGCCAGCAGTGAAGGGGGGGGGCTAGCGGTATACGAGCAGTACTTC. It is translated as CASSEGGGLAVYEQYF.